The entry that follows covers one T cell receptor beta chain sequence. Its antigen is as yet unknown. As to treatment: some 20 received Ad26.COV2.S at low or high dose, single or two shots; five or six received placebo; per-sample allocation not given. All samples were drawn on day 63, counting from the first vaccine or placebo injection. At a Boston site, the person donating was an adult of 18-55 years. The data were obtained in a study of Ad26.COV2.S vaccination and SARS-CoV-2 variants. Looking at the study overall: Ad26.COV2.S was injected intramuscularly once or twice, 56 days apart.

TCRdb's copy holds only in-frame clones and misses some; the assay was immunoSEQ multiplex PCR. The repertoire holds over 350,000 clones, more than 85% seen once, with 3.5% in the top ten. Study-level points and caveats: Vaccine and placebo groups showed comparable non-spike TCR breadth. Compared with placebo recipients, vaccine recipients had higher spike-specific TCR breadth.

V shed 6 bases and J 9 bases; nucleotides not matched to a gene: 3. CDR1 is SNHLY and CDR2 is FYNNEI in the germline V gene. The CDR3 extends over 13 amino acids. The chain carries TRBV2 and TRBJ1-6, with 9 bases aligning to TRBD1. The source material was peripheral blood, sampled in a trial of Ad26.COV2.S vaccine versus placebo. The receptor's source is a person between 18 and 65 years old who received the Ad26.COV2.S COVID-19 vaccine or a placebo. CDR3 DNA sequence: TGTGCCAGCAGGGGGGGACAGGGTTCACCCCTCCACTTT. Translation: CASRGGQGSPLHF.